These 27 T cell receptor beta chains came from one sample sequenced in a study of T cells expressing NK-cell markers. From the 5' RACE reads, TCRdb lists one entry per CDR3 protein and no DNA. The sample has around 260,000 distinct CDR3 sequences. The specimen sequenced was blood T cells: a sorted CD56 or NKG2C T cell subset, CD4+ or CD8+ T cells, or bulk PBMC T cells (not recorded which). The receptors originated from a woman between 18 and 70 years old in good health.

The chain is built from TRBV19 and TRBJ2-1; TCRdb's D gene call, TRBD2, goes unchecked for lack of DNA. Germline V CDR1 and CDR2: LNHDA, SQIVND (reference sequence). This CDR3 is built from 15 residues. CDR3 sequence reads: CASKLAGYTYNEQFF.

This sequence joins TRBV5-1 and TRBJ1-1. Germline-derived CDR1 and CDR2 are SGHRS and YFSETQ. The CDR3 is 14 residues long. The CDR3 sequence: CASGLGPTNTEAFF.

The chain employs TRBV7-9 and TRBJ2-5; TCRdb's D gene call, TRBD1, goes unchecked for lack of DNA. Germline CDR1 SEHNR, CDR2 FQNEAQ (reference sequence). This CDR3 is built from 15 residues. CDR3 residues: CASSLALPGQETQYF.

J is TRBJ2-1 and V is TRBV12-3 or TRBV12-4; TCRdb indicates TRBD2, and absent DNA this call remains unverified. This CDR3 comprises 16 residues. CDR3 loop: CASSFMLAGGASEQFF.

V usage is TRBV9 and J usage is TRBJ2-2; the TRBD1 assignment by TCRdb is unverifiable without DNA. This CDR3 has 15 residues. Germline assignment: CDR1 SGDLS and CDR2 YYNGEE. The CDR3 sequence is CASSASAGLTGELFF.

V and J are TRBV5-1 and TRBJ2-6; without DNA, the TCRdb call of TRBD2 cannot be checked. There are 19 residues in the CDR3. From germline, CDR1 is SGHRS and CDR2 YFSETQ. CDR3 amino acids: CASSLAPTGPPSGANVLTF.

The chain joins TRBV29-1 to TRBJ2-3; TCRdb lists TRBD1, though no DNA is available to test this call. The CDR3 loop spans 13 amino acids. From germline, CDR1 is SQVTM and CDR2 ANQGSEA. CDR3 region: CSGDGPSTDTQYF.

The chain employs TRBV12-3 or TRBV12-4 and TRBJ2-1; the TCRdb D gene call, TRBD1, has no DNA to confirm it. The CDR3 length is 14 residues. The CDR3 loop reads CASTLTNRGNEQFF.

This CDR3 is CASSLGGGSYEQYF. The chain uses TRBV12-3 or TRBV12-4 and TRBJ2-7. The CDR3 is 14 amino acids.

The V call is TRBV9, the J call TRBJ2-5; the D call from TCRdb, TRBD2, cannot be confirmed without DNA. Germline V gene lookup returns CDR1 SGDLS and CDR2 YYNGEE. The CDR3 has 17 amino acids. This chain's CDR3 is CASSVGSAGPAGGTQYF. Variable domain in full (rest from reference TRBV9 and TRBJ2-5): DSGVTQTPKHLITATGQRVTLRCSPRSGDLSVYWYQQSLDQGLQFLIQYYNGEERAKGNILERFSAQQFPDLHSELNLSSLELGDSALYFCASSVGSAGPAGGTQYFGPGTRLLVL.

The chain recombines TRBV11-1 with TRBJ2-5; the TCRdb call, TRBD1, lacks DNA for checking. The CDR3 consists of 16 residues. The germline V gene encodes CDR1 SGHAT and CDR2 FQDESV (reference sequence). This CDR3 reads CASSKTSTGVKETQYF.

The genes are TRBV5-4 and TRBJ2-6; the D gene TCRdb calls, TRBD1, cannot be checked with no DNA. The CDR3 has 17 residues. The germline V gene encodes CDR1 SGHNT and CDR2 YYREEE (reference sequence). This CDR3 is CASSIQGRRPGANVLTF. Supplemented by reference TRBV5-4 and TRBJ2-6, the full variable domain reads ETGVTQSPTHLIKTRGQQVTLRCSSQSGHNTVSWYQQALGQGPQFIFQYYREEENGRGNFPPRFSGLQFPNYSSELNVNALELDDSALYLCASSIQGRRPGANVLTFGAGSRLTVL.

The rearrangement joins TRBV2 to TRBJ2-2; TCRdb names TRBD2, which stays unverified in the absence of DNA. Germline V gives CDR1 SNHLY, CDR2 FYNNEI. CDR3 length: 15 residues. This CDR3 is CASTTSGSNTGELFF.

This chain joins TRBV7-9 and TRBJ2-1; TCRdb gives TRBD1 as the D gene, but with no DNA this cannot be confirmed. Looked up from germline, CDR1 is SEHNR and CDR2 is FQNEAQ (reference sequence). The CDR3 has 16 amino acids. CDR3: CASRNSGTGRNNEQFF.

This chain joins TRBV20-1 and TRBJ1-2; TCRdb gives TRBD1 as the D gene, but with no DNA this cannot be confirmed. CDR1 DFQATT and CDR2 SNEGSKA come from the germline V gene (reference sequence). The CDR3 covers 15 residues. The CDR3 loop is CSARPPGGARYGYTF.

CDR3: CASSLTLAGGFEQYF. The rearrangement joins TRBV27 to TRBJ2-7; absent DNA, TCRdb's TRBD2 call cannot be checked. The CDR3 totals 15 residues. Per the germline V gene, CDR1 is MNHEY and CDR2 is SMNVEV (reference sequence).

V is TRBV2 and J is TRBJ2-2; without DNA, the TCRdb call of TRBD1 cannot be checked. The germline CDR1 and CDR2 sequences are SNHLY and FYNNEI. CDR3 size: 15 residues. The chain's CDR3 is CASSERGLDTGELFF.

The J gene is TRBJ2-5, the V gene TRBV6-5; TCRdb lists TRBD1, though no DNA is available to test this call. There are 16 residues in the CDR3. The V gene's germline CDR1 is MNHEY and CDR2 SVGAGI. This chain's CDR3 is CASSRGGGGLPETQYF.

V is TRBV12-3 or TRBV12-4 and J is TRBJ2-3; TCRdb lists TRBD2, though no DNA is available to test this call. This CDR3 spans 13 amino acids. Here the CDR3 reads CATTEGAVDTQYF.

This chain links TRBV12-3 or TRBV12-4 with TRBJ1-4; TCRdb gives TRBD1 as the D gene, but with no DNA this cannot be confirmed. There are 16 residues in the CDR3. This CDR3 is CASSPTIATGSEKLFF.

The rearrangement joins TRBV30 to TRBJ2-1. Germline V CDR1 and CDR2: GTSNPN, SVGIG (reference sequence). CDR3 length equals 13 residues. CDR3 in amino acids: CAWSVNSYNEQFF.

The chain carries TRBV5-1 and TRBJ2-7; the D call of TRBD1 rests on TCRdb alone, since no DNA is present to check it. The CDR3 contains 15 residues. The germline V gene encodes CDR1 SGHRS and CDR2 YFSETQ. CDR3 in amino acids: CASSSQQGSSYEQYF.

This rearrangement joins TRBV10-2 to TRBJ2-1; TCRdb indicates TRBD1, and absent DNA this call remains unverified. This CDR3 has 15 residues. The germline V gene encodes CDR1 WSHSY and CDR2 SAAADI. CDR3 sequence: CASSDWDRVGNEQFF.

The chain joins TRBV27 to TRBJ2-3; TCRdb indicates TRBD2, and absent DNA this call remains unverified. This CDR3 is built from 14 residues. Germline values: CDR1 MNHEY, CDR2 SMNVEV (reference sequence). This chain's CDR3 is CASSPRDSGDTQYF.

The chain has TRBV11-2 and TRBJ2-2; as DNA is missing, the TRBD1 call by TCRdb cannot be tested. The germline V gene encodes CDR1 SGHAT and CDR2 FQNNGV. This CDR3 is 15 amino acids long. CDR3: CASSRLRGNTGELFF. The full variable domain, its missing parts supplied by reference TRBV11-2 and TRBJ2-2, is EAGVAQSPRYKIIEKRQSVAFWCNPISGHATLYWYQQILGQGPKLLIQFQNNGVVDDSQLPKDRFSAERLKGVDSTLKIQPAKLEDSAVYLCASSRLRGNTGELFFGEGSRLTVL.

The chain joins TRBV29-1 to TRBJ2-3; TCRdb's D call of TRBD2 is untestable without DNA. This CDR3 is 17 amino acids long. In germline, CDR1 is SQVTM, CDR2 ANQGSEA. The CDR3 protein is CSVVIGLSSGSLDTQYF.

CDR3 protein: CASSEGVGDGAFF. This chain joins TRBV6-1 and TRBJ1-1; there is no DNA to check the TCRdb D call of TRBD1. The length of the CDR3 is 13 residues. The germline V gene has CDR1 MNHNS and CDR2 SASEGT.